A single sample gave rise to the 29 T cell receptor beta chains below, sequenced in a study of PD-1 blockade in classical Hodgkin lymphoma. Relapse after autologous stem cell transplantation occurred in every patient, and brentuximab vedotin exposure varied. Clones were read by immunoSEQ multiplex PCR, and TCRdb kept only the in-frame ones, dropping some. The sample has 11,000 to 15,000 clones; 86% are singletons. The sequences come from peripheral blood mononuclear cells (PBMCs), collected at baseline. The source of these receptors is a human donor with classical Hodgkin lymphoma.

The CDR3 DNA sequence: TGCGCCAGCAGCCAAGATTGGGACAGGCTCCAGCATAATTTCTCACCCCTCCACTTT. It codes for CASSQDWDRLQHNFSPLHF. The rearrangement links TRBV4-1 to TRBJ1-6; 8 bases map to TRBD1. The CDR3 has 19 residues. J lost 10 bases, V lost 0 bases, and 17 bases had no gene match. CDR1 MGHRA and CDR2 YSYEKL come from the germline V gene.

This sequence joins TRBV5-4 and TRBJ1-3; D gene uncertain. Between the trimmed V and J ends, which lost 0 bases and 4 bases, there was a span of 8 bases. Germline V CDR1 and CDR2: SGHNT, YYREEE (reference sequence). The CDR3 covers 14 residues. CDR3 sequence reads: CASSLGRGGNTIYF. The CDR3 DNA is TGTGCCAGCAGCTTGGGAAGAGGAGGAAACACCATATATTTT.

The chain employs TRBV7-2 and TRBJ2-5; D call uncertain. Germline assignment: CDR1 SGHTA and CDR2 FQGNSA. The ends were cut back, 5 bases at V and 5 bases at J, with 24 bases in the middle. The CDR3 is 17 residues long. The CDR3 is CASSPRVLVPPRETQYF. CDR3 nucleotide sequence: TGTGCCAGCAGCCCCCGGGTGCTAGTCCCCCCTCGGGAGACCCAGTACTTC.

The V and J genes are TRBV5-4 and TRBJ2-7; D not resolved. Germline CDR1 and CDR2: SGHNT and YYREEE (reference sequence). CDR3 size: 14 residues. Trimming shortened V by 1 base and J by 1 base, and 9 bases separated the two germline ends. The DNA of the CDR3 is TGTGCCAGCAGCTTGTGGCAGGCTTCCTACGAGCAGTACTTC. Translating gives CASSLWQASYEQYF.

This rearrangement joins TRBV28 to TRBJ2-7; D gene ambiguous. Germline assignment: CDR1 MDHEN and CDR2 SYDVKM. This CDR3 spans 13 amino acids. V was cut by 3 bases and J by 5 bases, with 11 bases left in between. The CDR3 nucleotides read TGTGCCAGCAGTTTGGTAGGGTACAACGAGCAGTACTTC. Protein product: CASSLVGYNEQYF.

The genes are TRBV6-5 and TRBJ1-1; D not resolved. CDR3 length equals 14 residues. Germline CDR1 and CDR2: MNHEY and SVGAGI. Trimming removed 0 bases from V and 4 bases from J, with 9 bases in between. CDR3 coding DNA: TGTGCCAGCAGTTACTCGACTGGTGGCACTGAAGCTTTCTTT. Residues: CASSYSTGGTEAFF.

This rearrangement joins TRBV12-5 to TRBJ1-1; TRBD1 is a possible D gene (5 bases). The V end lost 3 bases, the J end lost 3 bases, and 11 bases lay between the germline ends. The germline gives CDR1 LGHNT, CDR2 FRNRAP. The CDR3 loop spans 14 amino acids. As DNA, the CDR3 is TGTGCTAGTGGTTTCGAGGGGATTCACACTGAAGCTTTCTTT. Its protein product is CASGFEGIHTEAFF.

Only one count was recorded for this clone. V is TRBV5-8 and J is TRBJ1-2, with no clear D. The length of the CDR3 is 13 residues. The V end was cut by 4 bases, the J end by 9 bases, with 16 bases between. Germline assignment: CDR1 SGHTS and CDR2 YDEGEE. The CDR3 region has the DNA TGTGCCAGCAGCCCGCGGGGAGGGCTGCGCTACACCTTC. As protein: CASSPRGGLRYTF.

This sequence joins TRBV27 and TRBJ2-1, with 11 bases aligning to TRBD2. Trimming at V came to 6 bases and at J to 4 bases, leaving 5 bases not matched to a gene. The germline CDR1 and CDR2 sequences are MNHEY and SMNVEV (reference sequence). The CDR3 contains 15 residues. The CDR3 protein is CASSAGTSGYNEQFF. The CDR3 nucleotides read TGTGCCAGCAGCGCAGGGACTAGCGGATACAATGAGCAGTTCTTC.

The chain employs TRBV21-1 and TRBJ2-7. TRBV21-1 is a pseudogene locus. The CDR3 has 14 amino acids. As DNA, the CDR3 is TGTGCCAGCAGCAAAGAAGGGGAGAACTACGAGCAGTACTTC. It is translated as CASSKEGENYEQYF.

The chain couples TRBV15 to TRBJ1-1, with D possibly TRBD1 on 5 matching bases. This CDR3 comprises 14 residues. Germline lookup yields CDR1 LNHNV and CDR2 YYDKDF (reference sequence). The germline V and J ends were trimmed by 0 bases and 8 bases, with 13 bases remaining between them. The CDR3 DNA sequence: TGTGCCACCAGCAGAGATGGAGGTTGGGGGGAAGCTTTCTTT. Residues: CATSRDGGWGEAFF. The whole variable domain, remainder taken from reference TRBV15 and TRBJ1-1, is DAMVIQNPRYQVTQFGKPVTLSCSQTLNHNVMYWYQQKSSQAPKLLFHYYDKDFNNEADTPDNFQSRRPNTSFCFLDIRSPGLGDTAMYLCATSRDGGWGEAFFGQGTRLTVV.

The rearrangement uses TRBV11-2 and TRBJ1-3, with 7 bases matching TRBD1. This CDR3 is 16 amino acids long. The germline V gene encodes CDR1 SGHAT and CDR2 FQNNGV. The ends lost 1 base at V and 0 bases at J; junction bases unmatched: 3. The CDR3 loop reads CASSLVGQHSGNTIYF. For the CDR3, the DNA is TGTGCCAGCAGCTTAGTGGGACAGCACTCTGGAAACACCATATATTTT.

The table lists this clone with a count of one. The gene calls are TRBV9 and TRBJ2-2; D assignment may be TRBD1 or TRBD2 (5 bases each). V shed 0 bases and J shed 5 bases, with 11 bases lying between them. The length of the CDR3 is 15 residues. Germline V lookup: CDR1 SGDLS, CDR2 YYNGEE. In DNA form, the CDR3 reads TGTGCCAGCAGCGTAGAGCCTGAGGGGACCGGGGAGCTGTTTTTT. Protein sequence: CASSVEPEGTGELFF. Full variable domain (outside the CDR3, taken from reference TRBV9 and TRBJ2-2): DSGVTQTPKHLITATGQRVTLRCSPRSGDLSVYWYQQSLDQGLQFLIQYYNGEERAKGNILERFSAQQFPDLHSELNLSSLELGDSALYFCASSVEPEGTGELFFGEGSRLTVL.

The gene calls are TRBV19 and TRBJ2-2; D may be TRBD2 (6 bases). Germline loops: CDR1 LNHDA, CDR2 SQIVND (reference sequence). The V gene lost 7 bases and the J gene lost 2 bases, with 14 bases spanning the gap. The CDR3 loop spans 15 amino acids. CDR3 bases: TGTGCCAGTAAGGTGGAGGGGCGAAACACCGGGGAGCTGTTTTTT. Protein product: CASKVEGRNTGELFF. Supplemented by reference TRBV19 and TRBJ2-2, the full variable domain reads DGGITQSPKYLFRKEGQNVTLSCEQNLNHDAMYWYRQDPGQGLRLIYYSQIVNDFQKGDIAEGYSVSREKKESFPLTVTSAQKNPTAFYLCASKVEGRNTGELFFGEGSRLTVL.

V usage is TRBV4-3 and J usage is TRBJ2-2; D ambiguous. The length of the CDR3 is 16 residues. The V end lost 4 bases, the J end lost 4 bases, and 16 bases lay between the germline ends. Germline-derived CDR1 and CDR2 are LGHNA and YSLEER. The CDR3 nucleotides are TGCGCCAGCAGCCCAGGAGTAGGGTGGGGCACCGGGGAGCTGTTTTTT. It translates to CASSPGVGWGTGELFF.

The CDR3 reads CSAQTGADSGANVLTF. The CDR3 coding sequence is TGCAGCGCTCAAACAGGGGCCGATTCTGGGGCCAACGTCCTGACTTTC. This chain links TRBV29-1 with TRBJ2-6; 7 positions agree with TRBD1. This CDR3 is built from 16 residues. The ends lost 7 bases at V and 1 base at J; junction bases unmatched: 10. Germline V lookup: CDR1 SQVTM, CDR2 ANQGSEA. Full variable domain (rest looked up from reference TRBV29-1 and TRBJ2-6): SAVISQKPSRDICQRGTSLTIQCQVDSQVTMMFWYRQQPGQSLTLIATANQGSEATYESGFVIDKFPISRPNLTFSTLTVSNMSPEDSSIYLCSAQTGADSGANVLTFGAGSRLTVL.

J is TRBJ2-7 and V is TRBV30; 13 bases agree with TRBD2. The CDR3 is made up of 15 amino acids. V was clipped by 2 bases and J by 2 bases; unmatched bases: 3. Germline CDR1 GTSNPN, CDR2 SVGIG (reference sequence). CDR3 loop: CAWSWGLAGPYEQYF. DNA for the CDR3: TGTGCCTGGAGTTGGGGACTAGCGGGACCCTACGAGCAGTACTTC.

The chain employs TRBV6-1 and TRBJ1-1; D remains unclear. Germline lookup yields CDR1 MNHNS and CDR2 SASEGT. CDR3 length: 16 amino acids. V lost 1 base, J lost 0 bases, and 12 bases lay in between. CDR3 residues: CASSEGPTPMNTEAFF. CDR3 bases: TGTGCCAGCAGTGAAGGCCCGACGCCGATGAACACTGAAGCTTTCTTT.

This clone has only one observation. Mismatch with germline at one junction end may stem from a read error. This chain joins TRBV28 and TRBJ1-1; D remains ambiguous. The CDR3 sequence is 12 residues long. CDR1 MDHEN and CDR2 SYDVKM come from the germline V gene. The DNA of the CDR3 is TGTGCCAGCAAGACCATGCGCACTGAAACTTTCTTT. Translation gives CASKTMRTETFF.

The gene calls are TRBV28 and TRBJ2-7, with TRBD2 as a possible D gene (5 bases). This CDR3 is 14 amino acids long. The V gene's germline CDR1 is MDHEN and CDR2 SYDVKM. The germline V and J ends were trimmed by 5 bases and 2 bases, with 13 bases remaining between them. The CDR3 region is CASSPTRFPYEQYF. CDR3 nucleotides: TGTGCCAGCAGTCCAACTAGGTTCCCCTACGAGCAGTACTTC.

This sequence joins TRBV7-9 and TRBJ2-5; D may be TRBD1 (6 bases). The CDR3 is 13 amino acids. Germline V gene data show CDR1 as SEHNR and CDR2 as FQNEAQ (reference sequence). Trimming pared 5 bases from V and 5 bases from J, leaving 12 bases between. CDR3 region: CASSPGELETQYF. Written as DNA, the CDR3 is TGTGCCAGCAGCCCAGGGGAATTGGAGACCCAGTACTTC.

The chain employs TRBV27 and TRBJ2-7; tentatively, D is TRBD2 (7 bases). CDR1 is MNHEY, CDR2 SMNVEV, per germline (reference sequence). The CDR3 has 11 amino acids. V lost 6 bases to trimming and J lost 13 bases, with 16 bases between them. The CDR3 DNA reads as TGTGCCAGCAGACGGACGGGGGGCTCATACTTC. This codes for CASRRTGGSYF.

The CDR3 nucleotides are TGTGCCAGCAGTTTATTCGGGAGCTCCTACAATGAGCAGTTCTTC. It is translated as CASSLFGSSYNEQFF. This rearrangement joins TRBV28 to TRBJ2-1, with TRBD2 as a possible D gene (6 bases). With 1 base removed from V and 0 bases from J, the gap between germline ends came to 7 bases. This CDR3 is 15 amino acids long. The V gene's germline CDR1 is MDHEN and CDR2 SYDVKM.

The chain links TRBV20-1 to TRBJ1-5; D is unresolved. The germline gives CDR1 DFQATT, CDR2 SNEGSKA (reference sequence). V lost 3 bases, J lost 9 bases, and 9 bases lay in between. The length of the CDR3 is 11 residues. This chain's CDR3 is CSARDSGPQHF. For the CDR3, the DNA is TGCAGTGCTAGGGATTCAGGGCCCCAGCATTTT.

The V gene is TRBV9, the J gene TRBJ1-5, with a possible D match to TRBD1 (5 bases). Germline V gene lookup returns CDR1 SGDLS and CDR2 YYNGEE. V dropped 3 bases and J dropped 4 bases, with 11 bases sitting between them. This CDR3 contains 14 residues. CDR3 protein: CASSAGLPNQPQHF. For the CDR3, the DNA is TGTGCCAGCAGCGCGGGACTACCAAATCAGCCCCAGCATTTT. The variable domain in full, with the rest retrieved from reference TRBV9 and TRBJ1-5, is DSGVTQTPKHLITATGQRVTLRCSPRSGDLSVYWYQQSLDQGLQFLIQYYNGEERAKGNILERFSAQQFPDLHSELNLSSLELGDSALYFCASSAGLPNQPQHFGDGTRLSIL.

V usage is TRBV27 and J usage is TRBJ2-4, with 7 bases matching TRBD1. The CDR3 spans 13 residues. Germline V gene sequence: CDR1 MNHEY, CDR2 SMNVEV (reference sequence). V dropped 6 bases and J dropped 8; count of bases not matched to a gene: 7. DNA for the CDR3: TGTGCCAGCAGCTCGAGACAGGGTCACATTCAGTACTTC. This encodes CASSSRQGHIQYF.

V and J are TRBV28 and TRBJ1-2; D uncertain. The germline gives CDR1 MDHEN, CDR2 SYDVKM. CDR3 length: 14 residues. Trimming shortened V by 3 bases and J by 3 bases, and 11 bases separated the two germline ends. The CDR3 loop is CASSLLGRHYGYTF. DNA for the CDR3: TGTGCCAGCAGTTTGTTGGGTCGGCACTATGGCTACACCTTC.

V and J are TRBV5-4 and TRBJ1-2, with a possible D match to TRBD1 (6 bases). The CDR3 is 14 amino acids. The ends were cut back, 0 bases at V and 4 bases at J, with 10 bases in the middle. Germline lookup yields CDR1 SGHNT and CDR2 YYREEE (reference sequence). CDR3 DNA sequence: TGTGCCAGCAGCTTGGACAGGGCGGCCTATGGCTACACCTTC. It translates to CASSLDRAAYGYTF. The full variable domain, in which reference TRBV5-4 and TRBJ1-2 provide the parts outside the CDR3, is ETGVTQSPTHLIKTRGQQVTLRCSSQSGHNTVSWYQQALGQGPQFIFQYYREEENGRGNFPPRFSGLQFPNYSSELNVNALELDDSALYLCASSLDRAAYGYTFGSGTRLTVV.

The chain employs TRBV19 and TRBJ1-5; a possible D gene is TRBD1 (5 bases). Trimming removed 5 bases from V and 0 bases from J, with 20 bases in between. The CDR3 runs 18 residues. The V gene's germline CDR1 is LNHDA and CDR2 SQIVND (reference sequence). CDR3 in amino acids: CASSLPEGRAYSNQPQHF. The CDR3 DNA sequence: TGTGCCAGTAGTTTACCGGAGGGGCGGGCTTATAGCAATCAGCCCCAGCATTTT. Using reference TRBV19 and TRBJ1-5 for the parts outside the CDR3, the full variable domain is DGGITQSPKYLFRKEGQNVTLSCEQNLNHDAMYWYRQDPGQGLRLIYYSQIVNDFQKGDIAEGYSVSREKKESFPLTVTSAQKNPTAFYLCASSLPEGRAYSNQPQHFGDGTRLSIL.